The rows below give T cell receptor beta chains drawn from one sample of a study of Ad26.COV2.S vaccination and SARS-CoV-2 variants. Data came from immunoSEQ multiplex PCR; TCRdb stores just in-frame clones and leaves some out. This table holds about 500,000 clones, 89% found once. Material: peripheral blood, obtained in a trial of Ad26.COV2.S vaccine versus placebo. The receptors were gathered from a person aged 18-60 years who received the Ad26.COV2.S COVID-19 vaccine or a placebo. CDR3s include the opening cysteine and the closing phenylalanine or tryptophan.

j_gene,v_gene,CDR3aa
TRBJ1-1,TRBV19,CASTAPRTVTEAFF
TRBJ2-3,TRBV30,CAWSAPWRGGLTDTQYF
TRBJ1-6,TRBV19,CASSTDRGGSYNSPLHF
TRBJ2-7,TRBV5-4,CASSLGTGASSYEQYF
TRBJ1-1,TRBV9,CASSVEGYTEAFF
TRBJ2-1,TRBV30,CAWSQEGGKQFF
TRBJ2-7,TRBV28,CASSFEYTTYEQYF
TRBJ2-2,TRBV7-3,CASSSQGWAGELFF
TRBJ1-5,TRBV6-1,CASSERGEGIQPQHF
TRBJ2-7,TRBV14,CASRLAGGPSEQYF
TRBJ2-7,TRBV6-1,CASSDVTSGRDF
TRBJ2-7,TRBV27,CASGQWTSGSKVF
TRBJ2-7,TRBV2,CASSSFPSYEQYF
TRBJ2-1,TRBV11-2,CASSLYASGSSYNEQFF